Listed below are T cell receptor beta chains from one sample, sequenced in a study of sequential checkpoint blockade in melanoma. Profiling relied on immunoSEQ multiplex PCR, and the TCRdb table lists in-frame clones only, not all of them. The sample lists some 6,600 clones, roughly 27% occurring once. The input for sequencing was tumor tissue (inferred from file names), taken from a patient given nivolumab and ipilimumab in sequence. These receptors came from a human donor with melanoma. CDR3s include the opening cysteine and the closing phenylalanine or tryptophan. Fields, in order: V gene, CDR3 protein.

V gene: TRBV11-3; CDR3 protein: CASSLGPRGWETQYF
V gene: TRBV6-8; CDR3 protein: CASSLGQGGGNTIYF
V gene: TRBV12-5; CDR3 protein: CASRDIPMNTEAFF
V gene: TRBV5-1; CDR3 protein: CASSLGRHSGRLNEQYF
V gene: TRBV4-1; CDR3 protein: CASSQEVRNTFTEAFF
V gene: TRBV29-1; CDR3 protein: CSAGTGSYNEQFF
V gene: TRBV19; CDR3 protein: CASSMWDRDYNEQFF
V gene: TRBV1; CDR3 protein: CASSQETGNTYEQYF
V gene: TRBV5-1; CDR3 protein: CASFGGPGYNEQFF
V gene: TRBV19; CDR3 protein: CASSIDNRRYTEAFF
V gene: TRBV18; CDR3 protein: CASSPGLSDTQYF
V gene: TRBV11-3; CDR3 protein: CASSLATSFHEQYF
V gene: TRBV7-4; CDR3 protein: CASSADGPNTDTQYF
V gene: TRBV11-3; CDR3 protein: CASSLELLGGYEQYF
V gene: TRBV11-3; CDR3 protein: CASSSGQQNTEAFF
V gene: TRBV6-8; CDR3 protein: CASSWLGQGAYEQYF
V gene: TRBV18; CDR3 protein: CASSPGQGTEQYF
V gene: TRBV7-1; CDR3 protein: CASSLAGQGVTFF
V gene: TRBV30; CDR3 protein: CAWNLAGGADTQYF
V gene: TRBV7-6; CDR3 protein: CASSRGTSGTYEQYF
V gene: TRBV19; CDR3 protein: CASSILGRAYEQYF
V gene: TRBV11-3; CDR3 protein: CASSLGTNTGELFF
V gene: TRBV11-3; CDR3 protein: CASSFGLAAGDNEQFF
V gene: TRBV15; CDR3 protein: CATSRTRQENEKLFF
V gene: TRBV30; CDR3 protein: CAWSKNRATEAFF
V gene: TRBV15; CDR3 protein: CATSRVTGTNYGYTF
V gene: TRBV12-5; CDR3 protein: CASTRGLRNQPQHF
V gene: TRBV7-1; CDR3 protein: CASSLGGQETQYF
V gene: TRBV7-5; CDR3 protein: CASSEGVGSGAANEQFF
V gene: TRBV15; CDR3 protein: CATSRDRAGRNTEAFF
V gene: TRBV28; CDR3 protein: CASSSGPSLDTDTQYF
V gene: TRBV11-3; CDR3 protein: CASSLLLGTGRETQYF
V gene: TRBV19; CDR3 protein: CASSIKGAGVAKNIQYF
V gene: TRBV29-1; CDR3 protein: CSVEVGIMNTEAFF
V gene: TRBV29-1; CDR3 protein: CSATILGGGELFF
V gene: TRBV11-3; CDR3 protein: CASSQPGLAAKNIQYF
V gene: TRBV4-1; CDR3 protein: CASSQDPGTSSHEQFF